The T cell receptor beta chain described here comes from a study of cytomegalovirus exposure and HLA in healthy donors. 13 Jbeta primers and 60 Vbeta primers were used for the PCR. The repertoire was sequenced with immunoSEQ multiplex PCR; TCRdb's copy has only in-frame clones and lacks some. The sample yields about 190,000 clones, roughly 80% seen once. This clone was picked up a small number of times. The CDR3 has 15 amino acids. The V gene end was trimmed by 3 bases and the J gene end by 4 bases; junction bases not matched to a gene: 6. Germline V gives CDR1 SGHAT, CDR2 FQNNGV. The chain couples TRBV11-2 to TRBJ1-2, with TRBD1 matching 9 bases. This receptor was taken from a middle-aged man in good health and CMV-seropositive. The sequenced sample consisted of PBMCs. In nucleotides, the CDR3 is TGTGCCAGCAGCTTTCAGGGACAGGGCGCCTATGGCTACACCTTC. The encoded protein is CASSFQGQGAYGYTF.